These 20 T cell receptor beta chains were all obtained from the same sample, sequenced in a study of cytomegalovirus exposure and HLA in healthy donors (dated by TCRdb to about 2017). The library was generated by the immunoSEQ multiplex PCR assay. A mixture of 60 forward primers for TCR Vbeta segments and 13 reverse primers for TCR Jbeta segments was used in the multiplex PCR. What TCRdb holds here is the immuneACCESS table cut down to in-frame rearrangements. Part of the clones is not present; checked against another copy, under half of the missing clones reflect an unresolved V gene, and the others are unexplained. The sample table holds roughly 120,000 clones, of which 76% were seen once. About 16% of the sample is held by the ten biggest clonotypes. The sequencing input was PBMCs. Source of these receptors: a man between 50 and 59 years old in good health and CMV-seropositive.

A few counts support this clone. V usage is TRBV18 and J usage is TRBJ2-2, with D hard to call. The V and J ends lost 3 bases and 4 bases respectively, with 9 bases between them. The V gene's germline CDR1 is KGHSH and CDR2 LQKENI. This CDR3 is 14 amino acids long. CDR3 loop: CASSPSTGTGELFF. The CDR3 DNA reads TGTGCCAGCTCACCCTCTACGGGCACCGGGGAGCTGTTTTTT.

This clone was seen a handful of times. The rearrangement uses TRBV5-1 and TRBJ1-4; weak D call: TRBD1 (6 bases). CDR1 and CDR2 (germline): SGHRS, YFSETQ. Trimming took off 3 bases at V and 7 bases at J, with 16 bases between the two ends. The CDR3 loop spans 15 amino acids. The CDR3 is CASSSDAGAVEKLFF. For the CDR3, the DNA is TGCGCCAGCAGCTCCGATGCGGGGGCAGTTGAAAAACTGTTTTTT.

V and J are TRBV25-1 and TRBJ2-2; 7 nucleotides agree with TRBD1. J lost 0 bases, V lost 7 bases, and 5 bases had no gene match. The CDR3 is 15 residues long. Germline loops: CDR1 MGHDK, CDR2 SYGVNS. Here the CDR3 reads CASKTGYPNTGELFF. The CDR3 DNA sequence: TGTGCCAGCAAGACAGGGTACCCGAACACCGGGGAGCTGTTTTTT.

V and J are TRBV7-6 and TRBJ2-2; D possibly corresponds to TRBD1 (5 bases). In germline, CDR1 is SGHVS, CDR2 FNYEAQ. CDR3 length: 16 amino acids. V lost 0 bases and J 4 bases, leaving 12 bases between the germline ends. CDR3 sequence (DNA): TGTGCCAGCAGCTTAGCAATACAGGCGAGCACCGGGGAGCTGTTTTTT. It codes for CASSLAIQASTGELFF.

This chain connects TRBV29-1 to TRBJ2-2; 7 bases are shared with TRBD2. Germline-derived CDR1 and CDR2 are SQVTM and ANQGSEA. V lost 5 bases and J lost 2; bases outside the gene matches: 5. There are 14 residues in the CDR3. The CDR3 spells CSVKGGGNTGELFF. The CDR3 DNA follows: TGCAGCGTTAAAGGCGGGGGAAACACCGGGGAGCTGTTTTTT.

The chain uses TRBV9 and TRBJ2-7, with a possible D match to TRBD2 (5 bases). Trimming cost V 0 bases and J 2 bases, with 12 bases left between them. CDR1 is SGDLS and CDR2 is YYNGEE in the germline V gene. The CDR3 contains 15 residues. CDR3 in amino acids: CASSVETGWTYEQYF. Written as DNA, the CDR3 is TGTGCCAGCAGCGTAGAAACGGGGTGGACCTACGAGCAGTACTTC.

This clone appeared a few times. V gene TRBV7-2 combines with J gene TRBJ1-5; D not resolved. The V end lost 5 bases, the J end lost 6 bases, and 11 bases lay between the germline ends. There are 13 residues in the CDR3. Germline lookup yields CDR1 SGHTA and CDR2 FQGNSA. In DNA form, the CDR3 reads TGTGCCAGCAGCCCCCCGGGGTCTCAGCCCCAGCATTTT. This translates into CASSPPGSQPQHF.

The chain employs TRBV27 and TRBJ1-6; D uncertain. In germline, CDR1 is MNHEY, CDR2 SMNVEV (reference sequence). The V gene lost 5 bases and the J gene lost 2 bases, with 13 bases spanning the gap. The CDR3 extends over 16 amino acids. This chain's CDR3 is CASSPPTGTYNSPLHF. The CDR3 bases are TGTGCCAGCAGTCCACCGACCGGGACCTATAATTCACCCCTCCACTTT.

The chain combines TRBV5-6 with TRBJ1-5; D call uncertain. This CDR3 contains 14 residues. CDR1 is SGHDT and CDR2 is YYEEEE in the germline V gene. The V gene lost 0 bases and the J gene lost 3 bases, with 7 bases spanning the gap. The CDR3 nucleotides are TGTGCCAGCAGCTTGGCGGGGTACAATCAGCCCCAGCATTTT. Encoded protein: CASSLAGYNQPQHF. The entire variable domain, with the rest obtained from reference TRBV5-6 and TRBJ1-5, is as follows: DAGVTQSPTHLIKTRGQQVTLRCSPKSGHDTVSWYQQALGQGPQFIFQYYEEEERQRGNFPDRFSGHQFPNYSSELNVNALLLGDSALYLCASSLAGYNQPQHFGDGTRLSIL.

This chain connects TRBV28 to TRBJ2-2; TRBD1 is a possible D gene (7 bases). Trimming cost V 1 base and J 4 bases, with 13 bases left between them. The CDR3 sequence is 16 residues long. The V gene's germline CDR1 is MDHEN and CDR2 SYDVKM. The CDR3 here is CASSLFPGGFTGELFF. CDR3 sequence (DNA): TGTGCCAGCAGTTTATTTCCAGGGGGGTTCACCGGGGAGCTGTTTTTT.

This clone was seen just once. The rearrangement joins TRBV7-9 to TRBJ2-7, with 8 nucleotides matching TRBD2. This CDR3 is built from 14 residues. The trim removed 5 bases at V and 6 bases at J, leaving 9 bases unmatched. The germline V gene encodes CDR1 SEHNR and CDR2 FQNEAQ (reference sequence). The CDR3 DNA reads TGTGCCAGCAGCCTCCGGGGGGGGGTACGCGAGCAGTACTTC. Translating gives CASSLRGGVREQYF.

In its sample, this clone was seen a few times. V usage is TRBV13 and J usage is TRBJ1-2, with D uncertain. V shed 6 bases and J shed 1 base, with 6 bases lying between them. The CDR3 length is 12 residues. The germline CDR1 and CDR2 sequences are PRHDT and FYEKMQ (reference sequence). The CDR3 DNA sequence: TGTGCCAGCAGGGGAGATAACTATGGCTACACCTTC. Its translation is CASRGDNYGYTF. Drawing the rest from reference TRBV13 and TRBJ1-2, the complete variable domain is AAGVIQSPRHLIKEKRETATLKCYPIPRHDTVYWYQQGPGQDPQFLISFYEKMQSDKGSIPDRFSAQQFSDYHSELNMSSLELGDSALYFCASRGDNYGYTFGSGTRLTVV.

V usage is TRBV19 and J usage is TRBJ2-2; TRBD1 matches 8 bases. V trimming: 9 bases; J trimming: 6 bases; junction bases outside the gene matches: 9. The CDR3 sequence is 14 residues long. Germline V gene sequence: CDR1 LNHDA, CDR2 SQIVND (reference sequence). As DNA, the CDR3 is TGTGCCAGGGCCCGACAGGGGCAGGCCGGGGAGCTGTTTTTT. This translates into CARARQGQAGELFF.

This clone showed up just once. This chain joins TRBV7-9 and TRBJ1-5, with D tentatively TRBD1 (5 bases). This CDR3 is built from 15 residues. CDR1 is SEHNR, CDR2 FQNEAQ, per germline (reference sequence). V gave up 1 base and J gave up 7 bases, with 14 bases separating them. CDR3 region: CASSLVGEKGQPQHF. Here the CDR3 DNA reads TGTGCCAGCAGCTTAGTGGGTGAAAAGGGGCAGCCCCAGCATTTT.

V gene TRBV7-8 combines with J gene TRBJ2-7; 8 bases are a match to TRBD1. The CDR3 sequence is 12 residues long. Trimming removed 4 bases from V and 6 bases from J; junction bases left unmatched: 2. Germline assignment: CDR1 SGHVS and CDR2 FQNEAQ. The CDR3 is CASSSGQGEQYF. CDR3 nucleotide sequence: TGTGCCAGCAGCTCAGGACAGGGCGAGCAGTACTTC.

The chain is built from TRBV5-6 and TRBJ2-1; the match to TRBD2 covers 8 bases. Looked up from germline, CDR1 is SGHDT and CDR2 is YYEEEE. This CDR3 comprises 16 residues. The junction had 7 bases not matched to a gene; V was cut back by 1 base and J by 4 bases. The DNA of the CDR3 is TGTGCCAGCAGCTTGTTTAGCGGGGTCACATACAATGAGCAGTTCTTC. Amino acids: CASSLFSGVTYNEQFF.

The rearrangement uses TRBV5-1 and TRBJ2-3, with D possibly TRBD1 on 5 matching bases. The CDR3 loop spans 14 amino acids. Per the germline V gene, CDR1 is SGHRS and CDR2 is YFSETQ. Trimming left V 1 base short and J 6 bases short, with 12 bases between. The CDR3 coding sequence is TGCGCCAGCAGCTTGACCCAGGGAACGGATACGCAGTATTTT. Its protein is CASSLTQGTDTQYF.

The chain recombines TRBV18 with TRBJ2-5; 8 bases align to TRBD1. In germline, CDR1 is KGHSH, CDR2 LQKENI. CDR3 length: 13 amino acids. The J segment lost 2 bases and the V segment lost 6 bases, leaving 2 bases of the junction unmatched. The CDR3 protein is CASSDREQETQYF. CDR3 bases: TGTGCCAGCTCGGACAGGGAACAAGAGACCCAGTACTTC.

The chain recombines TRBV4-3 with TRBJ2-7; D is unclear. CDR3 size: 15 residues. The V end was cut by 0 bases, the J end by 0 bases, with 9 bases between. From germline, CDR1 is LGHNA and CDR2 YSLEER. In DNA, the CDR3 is TGCGCCAGCAGCCAAGATCGCACATACTCCTACGAGCAGTACTTC. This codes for CASSQDRTYSYEQYF.

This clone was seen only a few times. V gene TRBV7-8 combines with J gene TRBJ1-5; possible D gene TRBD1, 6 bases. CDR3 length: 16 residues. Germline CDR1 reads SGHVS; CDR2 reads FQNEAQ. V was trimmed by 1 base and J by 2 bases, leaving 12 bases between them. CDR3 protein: CASSLGGWTGNQPQHF. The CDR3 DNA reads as TGTGCCAGCAGCTTAGGTGGGTGGACAGGCAATCAGCCCCAGCATTTT.